The clone carrying this T cell receptor beta chain has a handful of counts. The antigen remains undetermined. Trimming stripped 0 bases from V and 4 bases from J, with 19 bases between. This CDR3 region has 17 residues. Germline V CDR1 and CDR2: SGHRS, YFSETQ. These data come from a study of blood T cells in healthy people across ages. Overall study findings and caveats: With age, beta diversity per million T cells declined roughly linearly, significantly by around 43. Possibly, changes in expanded clonotypes were confounded because donor CMV status was unknown. Without sorted subsets, naive and antigen-experienced compartments could not be conclusively compared.

Together with a sample-barcoded 5' primer, a J-beta primer mix was included in a second PCR lasting about 7 to 12 cycles. Each cDNA was tagged by a template-switch adaptor containing 12 random nucleotides. Using its own MiXCR run on the 5' RACE reads, TCRdb lists one record per CDR3 protein. This table holds some 700,000 distinct CDR3 sequences, 22% found once. The receptor was isolated from a man between 65 and 85 years old in good health. Sequences were obtained from blood. This chain uses TRBV5-1 with TRBJ1-2; D may be TRBD1 (5 bases). The CDR3 region is CASSLVYRDLEGYGYTF. CDR3 coding DNA: TGCGCCAGCAGCTTGGTCTACCGGGACCTAGAGGGCTATGGCTACACCTTC. Filled out from reference TRBV5-1 and TRBJ1-2, the complete variable domain reads KAGVTQTPRYLIKTRGQQVTLSCSPISGHRSVSWYQQTPGQGLQFLFEYFSETQRNKGNFPGRFSGRQFSNSRSEMNVSTLELGDSALYLCASSLVYRDLEGYGYTFGSGTRLTVV.